What follows are 9 T cell receptor beta chains derived from one specimen sequenced in a study of PD-L1 blockade in urothelial cancer. TCRdb's copy holds only in-frame clones and misses some; the assay was immunoSEQ multiplex PCR. In the table there are approximately 120,000 clones, 86% of which are singletons. Time point noted: peripheral blood 6 weeks after treatment start. Sequencing used PBMCs, obtained around atezolizumab (anti-PD-L1) treatment. Source of these receptors: a man aged 45-60 years with urothelial cancer.

The chain employs TRBV28 and TRBJ1-2; 9 nucleotides align to TRBD1. V lost 9 bases to trimming and J lost 8 bases; unmatched junction nucleotides: 22. The germline V gene encodes CDR1 MDHEN and CDR2 SYDVKM. The CDR3 has 17 residues. For the CDR3, the DNA is TGTGCCAGTCAATTTCCGGGGACAGGGATTCGTACACTCGGCTACACCTTC. This gives the protein CASQFPGTGIRTLGYTF.

CDR3 residues: CASSLSTSPSQFF. CDR3 nucleotide sequence: TGCGCCAGCAGCCTGTCAACTAGCCCTTCGCAGTTCTTC. J is TRBJ2-1 and V is TRBV5-1; D might be TRBD2 (6 bases). This CDR3 contains 13 residues. Germline V gene sequence: CDR1 SGHRS, CDR2 YFSETQ. The germline V and J ends were trimmed by 4 bases and 12 bases, with 17 bases remaining between them.

This clone was seen only once. The chain links TRBV5-1 to TRBJ1-2; D is uncertain. V was trimmed by 7 bases and J by 7 bases, leaving 26 bases between them. The CDR3 is made up of 16 amino acids. Per the germline V gene, CDR1 is SGHRS and CDR2 is YFSETQ. The CDR3 sequence: CASAPGGSRSSGGYTF. The CDR3, as DNA: TGCGCCAGCGCCCCAGGCGGCAGTCGATCGAGCGGTGGCTACACCTTC.

CDR3 sequence: CASSSASGGGNEQFF. For the CDR3, the DNA is TGTGCCAGCAGCTCTGCTAGCGGAGGGGGCAATGAGCAGTTCTTC. The V gene is TRBV9, the J gene TRBJ2-1, with D possibly being TRBD2 (7 bases). Trimming cost V 4 bases and J 6 bases, with 17 bases left between them. This CDR3 has 15 residues. Per germline, CDR1 SGDLS and CDR2 YYNGEE.

This chain joins TRBV19 and TRBJ2-7, with 13 positions matching TRBD2. Germline V lookup: CDR1 LNHDA, CDR2 SQIVND (reference sequence). The CDR3 is 14 residues long. With V trimmed by 5 bases and J by 5 bases, 3 bases remained unmatched. The CDR3 DNA reads as TGTGCCAGTAGTCGGACTAGCGGGAGTGACGAGCAGTACTTC. Protein: CASSRTSGSDEQYF.

In its sample, this clone was seen a few times. V gene TRBV28 combines with J gene TRBJ2-2, with 12 positions matching TRBD2. CDR1 and CDR2 (germline): MDHEN, SYDVKM. V was pared by 3 bases and J by 6 bases, with 2 bases of the junction left unmatched. This CDR3 is built from 15 residues. The CDR3 spells CASSFGLAGSGELFF. CDR3 coding DNA: TGTGCCAGCAGTTTCGGACTAGCGGGGTCCGGGGAGCTGTTTTTT.

The chain joins TRBV18 to TRBJ2-5; 7 bases match TRBD1. The CDR3 spans 14 residues. After removal of 5 bases from V and 4 bases from J, the junction contained 7 bases not matched to a gene. The germline V gene encodes CDR1 KGHSH and CDR2 LQKENI. The CDR3 is CASSGGQSLETQYF. As DNA, the CDR3 is TGTGCCAGCTCAGGGGGACAGTCTCTAGAGACCCAGTACTTC.

The V gene is TRBV7-2, the J gene TRBJ2-1; 14 bases line up with TRBD2. The CDR3 is 15 amino acids. The V gene's germline CDR1 is SGHTA and CDR2 FQGNSA. The J segment lost 9 bases and the V segment lost 5 bases, leaving 6 bases of the junction unmatched. Written as DNA, the CDR3 is TGTGCCAGCAGCGCGGGACTAGCGGGAGCGGGTGAGCAGTTCTTC. It translates to CASSAGLAGAGEQFF.

This chain links TRBV4-2 with TRBJ2-2; weak D call: TRBD2 (6 bases). Trimming removed 4 bases from V and 4 bases from J, with 16 bases in between. The CDR3 totals 16 residues. Germline values: CDR1 LGHNA, CDR2 YNFKEQ. The CDR3 region is CASSREAAVFTGELFF. The CDR3 nucleotides are TGTGCCAGCAGCCGGGAGGCCGCGGTTTTCACCGGGGAGCTGTTTTTT.